One and the same sample provided the 16 T cell receptor beta chains below, sequenced in a study of Graves' ophthalmopathy and Graves' hyperthyroidism. The study amplified TCR beta CDR3 regions using RNA transcripts. In the first round, RT-PCR was carried out with HTBI primers, and a multiplex PCR formed the second round. MiXCR was run by TCRdb on the multiplex PCR reads, yielding one entry per CDR3 protein. The data contain 500,000 to 700,000 distinct CDR3 sequences, approximately 37% of them singletons. Source material: peripheral blood or thyroid tissue (not recorded which). The receptors derive from an adult man with Graves' hyperthyroidism.

A remark on this clonotype: A read error may produce the germline difference seen at one junction end. The chain couples TRBV24-1 to TRBJ1-5, with 8 bases matching TRBD1. The CDR3 contains 14 residues. From germline, CDR1 is KGHDR and CDR2 SFDVKD. The CDR3 DNA reads as TGTGCCAGCAGTTGGACAGGGAGCTATCAGCCCCAGCATTTT. It specifies CASSWTGSYQPQHF.

This clonotype appeared many times. The chain combines TRBV29-1 with TRBJ2-7, with D tentatively TRBD1 (5 bases). This CDR3 spans 11 amino acids. V was pared by 7 bases and J by 1 base, with 8 bases between. Germline values: CDR1 SQVTM, CDR2 ANQGSEA. The chain's CDR3 is CSADSSYEQYF. Here the CDR3 DNA reads TGCAGCGCTGACAGTTCCTACGAGCAGTACTTC.

As concerns this clonotype: A single base separates this from a much larger clone, so it may be a read error. In DNA form, the CDR3 reads TGTGCCAGCAGCTTACGATCGGACAGGGGGCCCATCTATGGCTACACCTTC. Translating it yields CASSLRSDRGPIYGYTF. The rearrangement links TRBV7-2 to TRBJ1-2, with 11 bases that match TRBD1. Germline CDR1 and CDR2: SGHTA and FQGNSA. The CDR3 is made up of 17 amino acids. V dropped 2 bases and J dropped 4; count of bases not matched to a gene: 9.

This clonotype was detected ten times or more. The chain joins TRBV7-2 to TRBJ2-7; D possibly matches TRBD1 or TRBD2 (7 bases each). Germline CDR1 SGHTA, CDR2 FQGNSA. This CDR3 contains 16 residues. V lost 0 bases and J lost 2, with 14 bases in between. CDR3 nucleotides: TGTGCCAGCAGCTTAGCCATGCAGGGGGGGGCCTACGAGCAGTACTTC. Protein product: CASSLAMQGGAYEQYF.

This clonotype was seen repeatedly, ten times or more. The chain is built from TRBV7-6 and TRBJ1-4, with D unresolved. Germline V gene sequence: CDR1 SGHVS, CDR2 FNYEAQ. Deletions cut 1 base from V and 5 bases from J, with 8 bases between. The CDR3 totals 14 residues. The CDR3 DNA reads as TGTGCCAGCAGCTTAGATGGACCCAATGAAAAACTGTTTTTT. Translation gives CASSLDGPNEKLFF.

This clonotype was detected ten times or more. The gene calls are TRBV7-2 and TRBJ1-4; 7 nucleotides match TRBD1. This CDR3 has 13 residues. V lost 5 bases, J lost 5 bases, and 2 bases stayed unmatched. Per the germline V gene, CDR1 is SGHTA and CDR2 is FQGNSA. CDR3 sequence (DNA): TGTGCCAGCAGCGGGGGACAGAATGAAAAACTGTTTTTT. This encodes CASSGGQNEKLFF. The full variable domain, in which reference TRBV7-2 and TRBJ1-4 provide the parts outside the CDR3, is GAGVSQSPSNKVTEKGKDVELRCDPISGHTALYWYRQSLGQGLEFLIYFQGNSAPDKSGLPSDRFSAERTGGSVSTLTIQRTQQEDSAVYLCASSGGQNEKLFFGSGTQLSVL.

This chain joins TRBV10-3 and TRBJ1-5; TRBD1 might be the D (5 bases). Germline CDR1 reads ENHRY; CDR2 reads SYGVKD. V dropped 5 bases and J dropped 0 bases, with 14 bases sitting between them. The CDR3 is 16 residues long. The CDR3, as DNA: TGTGCCATCAGTTTAATACGGGGGAATAGCAATCAGCCCCAGCATTTT. Translation: CAISLIRGNSNQPQHF.

This clonotype was seen at least ten times. J is TRBJ2-7 and V is TRBV4-1; D not certain. The CDR3 contains 15 residues. V gave up 0 bases and J gave up 1 base, with 10 bases separating them. CDR1 and CDR2 from the germline V gene are MGHRA and YSYEKL. CDR3 DNA sequence: TGCGCCAGCAGCCAAGAGGTCGACGGATCCTACGAGCAGTACTTC. Translated: CASSQEVDGSYEQYF.

The sample holds one count of this clonotype. This chain's CDR3 is CASSVLPRGDTEAFF. CDR3 bases: TGTGCCAGCAGCGTTCTACCCCGGGGTGACACTGAAGCTTTCTTT. J is TRBJ1-1 and V is TRBV9; D gene unclear. V was shortened by 2 bases and J by 3 bases, with 14 bases between the two germline ends. This CDR3 has 15 amino acids. Germline V gene sequence: CDR1 SGDLS, CDR2 YYNGEE.

This clonotype came up many times. The J gene is TRBJ2-7, the V gene TRBV20-1; D unresolved. CDR1 is DFQATT and CDR2 is SNEGSKA in the germline V gene (reference sequence). The CDR3 loop spans 13 amino acids. Deletions cut 5 bases from V and 0 bases from J, with 11 bases between. The CDR3 protein is CSAFGPSSYEQYF. The CDR3 DNA reads as TGCAGTGCTTTCGGACCAAGCTCCTACGAGCAGTACTTC.

This clonotype was recorded many times. This sequence joins TRBV15 and TRBJ2-7; TRBD1 or TRBD2 may be the D gene (5 bases each). The CDR3 is 11 amino acids. Trimming removed 9 bases from V and 5 bases from J, with 11 bases in between. The germline CDR1 and CDR2 sequences are LNHNV and YYDKDF (reference sequence). CDR3 amino acids: CATRRDHEQYF. DNA for the CDR3: TGTGCCACGAGAAGGGACCACGAGCAGTACTTC.

This clonotype was recorded many times. This chain uses TRBV9 with TRBJ1-5, with D unclear. The CDR3 is made up of 13 amino acids. The V gene lost 0 bases and the J gene lost 7 bases, with 8 bases spanning the gap. Germline CDR1 SGDLS, CDR2 YYNGEE. CDR3 in amino acids: CASSVDAGQPQHF. DNA for the CDR3: TGTGCCAGCAGCGTAGATGCGGGCCAGCCCCAGCATTTT.

This clonotype was seen a few times. This CDR3 is CASSPRRSHEQYF. In nucleotides, the CDR3 is TGTGCCAGCTCACCACGGCGCAGCCACGAGCAGTACTTC. The chain joins TRBV18 to TRBJ2-7; no definite D call. V was pared by 1 base and J by 5 bases, with 9 bases between. Germline V gene data show CDR1 as KGHSH and CDR2 as LQKENI. The CDR3 has 13 amino acids. The full variable domain, its missing parts supplied by reference TRBV18 and TRBJ2-7, is NAGVMQNPRHLVRRRGQEARLRCSPMKGHSHVYWYRQLPEEGLKFMVYLQKENIIDESGMPKERFSAEFPKEGPSILRIQQVVRGDSAAYFCASSPRRSHEQYFGPGTRLTVT.

At least ten counts were recorded for this clonotype. The chain uses TRBV2 and TRBJ2-5; TRBD2 matches 10 bases. Unmatched junction bases numbered 9, after V lost 3 bases and J lost 5 bases. The CDR3 loop spans 16 amino acids. Germline V gene lookup returns CDR1 SNHLY and CDR2 FYNNEI. The chain's CDR3 is CASSEVDTSGAETQYF. As DNA, the CDR3 is TGTGCCAGCAGTGAGGTAGACACTAGCGGGGCGGAGACCCAGTACTTC.

The chain recombines TRBV7-9 with TRBJ2-3; TRBD1 matches 7 bases. The CDR3 extends over 19 amino acids. The trim removed 2 bases at V and 4 bases at J, leaving 18 bases unmatched. Germline V gene data show CDR1 as SEHNR and CDR2 as FQNEAQ (reference sequence). The DNA of the CDR3 is TGTGCCAGCAGCTTACTTCCCAGAGGGACAGAAAGACTCCCAGATACGCAGTATTTT. Protein sequence: CASSLLPRGTERLPDTQYF.

A single count supports this clonotype. The rearrangement joins TRBV15 to TRBJ1-2; no clear D. CDR1 and CDR2 from the germline V gene are LNHNV and YYDKDF (reference sequence). The CDR3 loop spans 14 amino acids. Trimming stripped 3 bases from V and 0 bases from J, with 8 bases between. The CDR3 DNA reads as TGTGCCACCAGCAGGTACAGCGCTAACTATGGCTACACCTTC. Amino acid sequence: CATSRYSANYGYTF.